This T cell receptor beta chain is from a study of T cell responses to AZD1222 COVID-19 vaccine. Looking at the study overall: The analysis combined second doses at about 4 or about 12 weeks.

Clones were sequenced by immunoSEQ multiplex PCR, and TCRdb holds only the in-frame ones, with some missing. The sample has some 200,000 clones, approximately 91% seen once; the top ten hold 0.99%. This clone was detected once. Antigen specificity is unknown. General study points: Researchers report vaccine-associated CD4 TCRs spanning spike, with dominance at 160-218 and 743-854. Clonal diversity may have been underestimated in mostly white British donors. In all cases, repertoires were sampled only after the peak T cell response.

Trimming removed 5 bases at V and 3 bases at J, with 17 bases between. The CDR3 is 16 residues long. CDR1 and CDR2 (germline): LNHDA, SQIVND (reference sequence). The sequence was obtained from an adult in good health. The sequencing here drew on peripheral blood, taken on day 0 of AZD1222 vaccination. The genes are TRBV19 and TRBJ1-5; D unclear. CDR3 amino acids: CASSWKGPLDNQPQHF. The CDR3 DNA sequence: TGTGCCAGTAGTTGGAAAGGCCCTCTGGACAATCAGCCCCAGCATTTT.